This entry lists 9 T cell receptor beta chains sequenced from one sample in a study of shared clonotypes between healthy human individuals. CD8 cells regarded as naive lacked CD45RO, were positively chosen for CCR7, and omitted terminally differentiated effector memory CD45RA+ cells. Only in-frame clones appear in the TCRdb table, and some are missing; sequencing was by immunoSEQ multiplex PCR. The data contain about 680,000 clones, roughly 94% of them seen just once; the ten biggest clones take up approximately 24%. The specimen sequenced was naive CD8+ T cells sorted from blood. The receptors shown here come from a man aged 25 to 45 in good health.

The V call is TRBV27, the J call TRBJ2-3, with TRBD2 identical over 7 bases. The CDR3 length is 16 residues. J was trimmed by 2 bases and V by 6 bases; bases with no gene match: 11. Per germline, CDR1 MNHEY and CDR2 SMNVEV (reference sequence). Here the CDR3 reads CASSGDAGTITDTQYF. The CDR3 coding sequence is TGTGCCAGCAGCGGGGATGCCGGGACTATCACAGATACGCAGTATTTT.

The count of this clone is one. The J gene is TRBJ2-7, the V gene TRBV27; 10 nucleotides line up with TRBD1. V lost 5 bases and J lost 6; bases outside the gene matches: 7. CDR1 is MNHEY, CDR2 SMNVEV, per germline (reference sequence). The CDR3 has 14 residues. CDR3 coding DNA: TGTGCCAGCAGTACGGGACAGGGGATGGTCGAGCAGTACTTC. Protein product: CASSTGQGMVEQYF.

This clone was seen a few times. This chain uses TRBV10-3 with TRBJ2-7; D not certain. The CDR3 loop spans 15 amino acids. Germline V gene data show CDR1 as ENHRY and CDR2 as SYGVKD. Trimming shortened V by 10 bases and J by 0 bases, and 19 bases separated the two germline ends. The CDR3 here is CATLSGQDSSYEQYF. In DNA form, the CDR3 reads TGTGCCACCTTGTCGGGTCAGGATTCCTCCTACGAGCAGTACTTC.

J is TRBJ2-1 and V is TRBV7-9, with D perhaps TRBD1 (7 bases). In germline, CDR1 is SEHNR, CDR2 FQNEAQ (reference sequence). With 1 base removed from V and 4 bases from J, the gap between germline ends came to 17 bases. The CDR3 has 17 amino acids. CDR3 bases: TGTGCCAGCAGCTTAGGGGGCAGGGGGGAATTTTACAATGAGCAGTTCTTC. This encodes CASSLGGRGEFYNEQFF.

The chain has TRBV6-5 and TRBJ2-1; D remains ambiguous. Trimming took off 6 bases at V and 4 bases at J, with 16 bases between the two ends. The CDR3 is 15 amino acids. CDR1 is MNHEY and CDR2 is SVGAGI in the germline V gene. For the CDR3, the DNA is TGTGCCAGCAGCCTTACTTCACCCCCTTACAATGAGCAGTTCTTC. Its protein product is CASSLTSPPYNEQFF.

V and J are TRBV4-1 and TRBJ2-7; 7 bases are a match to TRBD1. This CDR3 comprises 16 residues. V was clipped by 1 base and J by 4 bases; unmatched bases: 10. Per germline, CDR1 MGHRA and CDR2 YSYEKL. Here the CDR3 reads CASSQGLTGNIYEQYF. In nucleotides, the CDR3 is TGCGCCAGCAGCCAAGGCCTGACAGGGAATATTTACGAGCAGTACTTC.

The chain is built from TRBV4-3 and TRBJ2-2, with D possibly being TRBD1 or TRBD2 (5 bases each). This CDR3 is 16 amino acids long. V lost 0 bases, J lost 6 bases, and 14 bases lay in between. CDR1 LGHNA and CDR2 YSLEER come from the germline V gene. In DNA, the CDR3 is TGCGCCAGCAGCCAAGATTGGGGTTGGGGGTCCGGGGAGCTGTTTTTT. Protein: CASSQDWGWGSGELFF.

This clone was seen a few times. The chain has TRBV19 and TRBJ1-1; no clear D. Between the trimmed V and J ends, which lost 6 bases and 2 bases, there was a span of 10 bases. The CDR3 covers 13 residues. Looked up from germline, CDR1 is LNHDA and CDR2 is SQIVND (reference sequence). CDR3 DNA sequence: TGTGCCAGTAGCCCCTTGTTTAACACTGAAGCTTTCTTT. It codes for CASSPLFNTEAFF.

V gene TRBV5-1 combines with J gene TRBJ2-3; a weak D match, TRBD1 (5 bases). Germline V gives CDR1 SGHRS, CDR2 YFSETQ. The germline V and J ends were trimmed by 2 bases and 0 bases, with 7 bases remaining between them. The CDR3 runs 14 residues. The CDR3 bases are TGCGCCAGCAGCTTACAGGCGAGCACAGATACGCAGTATTTT. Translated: CASSLQASTDTQYF.